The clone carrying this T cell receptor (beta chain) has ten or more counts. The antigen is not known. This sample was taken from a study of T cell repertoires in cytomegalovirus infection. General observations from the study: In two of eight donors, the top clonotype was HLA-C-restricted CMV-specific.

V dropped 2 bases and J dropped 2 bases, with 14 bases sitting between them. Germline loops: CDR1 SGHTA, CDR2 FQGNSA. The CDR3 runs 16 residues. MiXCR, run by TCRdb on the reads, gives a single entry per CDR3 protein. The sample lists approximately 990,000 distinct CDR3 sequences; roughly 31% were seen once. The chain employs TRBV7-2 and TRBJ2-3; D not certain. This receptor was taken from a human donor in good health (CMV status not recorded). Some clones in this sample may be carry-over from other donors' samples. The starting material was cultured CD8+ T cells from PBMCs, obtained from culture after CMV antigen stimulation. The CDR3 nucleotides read TGTGCCAGCAGCTTAAGGAGCGCCGTCTCCACAGATACGCAGTATTTT. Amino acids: CASSLRSAVSTDTQYF. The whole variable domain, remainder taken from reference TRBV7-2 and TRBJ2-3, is GAGVSQSPSNKVTEKGKDVELRCDPISGHTALYWYRQSLGQGLEFLIYFQGNSAPDKSGLPSDRFSAERTGGSVSTLTIQRTQQEDSAVYLCASSLRSAVSTDTQYFGPGTRLTVL.